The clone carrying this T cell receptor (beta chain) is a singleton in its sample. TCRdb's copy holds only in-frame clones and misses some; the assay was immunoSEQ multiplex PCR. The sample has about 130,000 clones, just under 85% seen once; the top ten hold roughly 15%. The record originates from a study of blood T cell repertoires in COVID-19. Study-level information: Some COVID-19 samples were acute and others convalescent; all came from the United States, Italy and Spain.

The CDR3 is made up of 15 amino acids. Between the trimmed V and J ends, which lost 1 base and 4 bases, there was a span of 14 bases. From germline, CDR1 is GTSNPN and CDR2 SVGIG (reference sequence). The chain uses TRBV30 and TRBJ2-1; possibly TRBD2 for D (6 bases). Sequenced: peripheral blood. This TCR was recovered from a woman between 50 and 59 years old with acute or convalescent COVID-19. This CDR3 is CAWSAVGSGYNEQFF. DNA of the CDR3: TGTGCCTGGAGTGCCGTCGGTAGCGGTTACAATGAGCAGTTCTTC.